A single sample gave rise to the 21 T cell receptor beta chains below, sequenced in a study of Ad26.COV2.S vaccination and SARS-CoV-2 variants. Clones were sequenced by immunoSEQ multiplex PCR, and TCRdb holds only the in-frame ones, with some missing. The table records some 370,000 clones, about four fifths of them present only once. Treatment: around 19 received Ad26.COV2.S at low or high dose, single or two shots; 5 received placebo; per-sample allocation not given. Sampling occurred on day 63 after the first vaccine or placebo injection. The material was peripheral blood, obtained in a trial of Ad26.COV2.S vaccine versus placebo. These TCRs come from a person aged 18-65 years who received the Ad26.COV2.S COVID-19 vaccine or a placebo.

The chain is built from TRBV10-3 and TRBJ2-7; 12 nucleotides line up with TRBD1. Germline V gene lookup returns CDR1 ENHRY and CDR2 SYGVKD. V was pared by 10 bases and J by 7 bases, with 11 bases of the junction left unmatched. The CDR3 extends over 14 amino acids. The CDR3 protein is CATTGTGGEGEQYF. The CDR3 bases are TGTGCCACAACCGGGACAGGGGGCGAGGGGGAGCAGTACTTC.

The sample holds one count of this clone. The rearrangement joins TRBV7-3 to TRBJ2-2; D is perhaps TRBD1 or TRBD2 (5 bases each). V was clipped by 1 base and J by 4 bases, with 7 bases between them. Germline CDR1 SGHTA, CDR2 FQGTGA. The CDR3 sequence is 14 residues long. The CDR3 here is CASSLMGVTGELFF. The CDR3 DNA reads TGTGCCAGCAGCTTAATGGGGGTCACCGGGGAGCTGTTTTTT.

CDR3 bases: TGTGCCAGCAGCTCAACCCGGGACAGCTCCTACGAGCAGTACTTC. This encodes CASSSTRDSSYEQYF. This sequence joins TRBV5-5 and TRBJ2-7; 7 bases are shared with TRBD1. From germline, CDR1 is SGHKS and CDR2 YYEKEE (reference sequence). Trimming took 3 bases from V and 0 from J; bases not matched to a gene: 6. The CDR3 is made up of 15 amino acids.

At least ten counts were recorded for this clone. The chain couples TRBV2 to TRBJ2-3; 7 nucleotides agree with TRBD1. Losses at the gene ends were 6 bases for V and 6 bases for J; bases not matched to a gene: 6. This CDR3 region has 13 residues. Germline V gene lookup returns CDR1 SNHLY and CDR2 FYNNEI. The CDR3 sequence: CASSLGQADTQYF. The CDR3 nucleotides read TGTGCCAGCAGCCTTGGACAGGCTGATACGCAGTATTTT.

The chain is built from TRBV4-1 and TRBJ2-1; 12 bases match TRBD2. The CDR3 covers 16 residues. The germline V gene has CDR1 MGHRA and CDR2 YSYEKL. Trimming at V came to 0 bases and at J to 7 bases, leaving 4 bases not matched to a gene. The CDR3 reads CASSQDAGLAGNEQFF. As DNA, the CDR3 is TGCGCCAGCAGCCAAGATGCTGGACTAGCGGGAAATGAGCAGTTCTTC.

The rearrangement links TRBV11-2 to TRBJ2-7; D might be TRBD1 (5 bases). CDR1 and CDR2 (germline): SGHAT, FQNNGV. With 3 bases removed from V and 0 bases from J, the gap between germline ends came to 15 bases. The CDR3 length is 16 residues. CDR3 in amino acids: CASSFGRTRSSYEQYF. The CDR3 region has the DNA TGTGCCAGCAGCTTCGGACGGACAAGAAGCTCCTACGAGCAGTACTTC.

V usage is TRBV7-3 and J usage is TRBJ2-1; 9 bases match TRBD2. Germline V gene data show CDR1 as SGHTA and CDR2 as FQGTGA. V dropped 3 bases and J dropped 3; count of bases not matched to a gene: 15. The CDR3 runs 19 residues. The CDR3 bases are TGTGCCAGCAGCTTGGGGGTGGCGGGAGGGGACGGTAGCTACAATGAGCAGTTCTTC. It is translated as CASSLGVAGGDGSYNEQFF.

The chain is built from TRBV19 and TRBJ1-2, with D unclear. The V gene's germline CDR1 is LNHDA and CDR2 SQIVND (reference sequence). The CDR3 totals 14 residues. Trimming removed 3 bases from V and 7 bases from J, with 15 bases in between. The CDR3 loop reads CASSIRGPGGGYTF. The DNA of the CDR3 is TGTGCCAGTAGTATCAGAGGGCCGGGCGGTGGCTACACCTTC.

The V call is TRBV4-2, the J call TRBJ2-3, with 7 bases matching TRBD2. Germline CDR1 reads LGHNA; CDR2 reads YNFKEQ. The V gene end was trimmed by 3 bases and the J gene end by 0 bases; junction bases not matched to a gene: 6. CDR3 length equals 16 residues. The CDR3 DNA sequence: TGTGCCAGCAGCCATTGGGCGGGAGCGAGCACAGATACGCAGTATTTT. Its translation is CASSHWAGASTDTQYF.

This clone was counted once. This chain's CDR3 is CASSSLRSTSGITDTQYF. In DNA, the CDR3 is TGTGCCAGCAGCTCCCTCCGATCGACTAGCGGGATCACAGATACGCAGTATTTT. V is TRBV7-9 and J is TRBJ2-3; 11 bases agree with TRBD2. Germline loops: CDR1 SEHNR, CDR2 FQNEAQ (reference sequence). The CDR3 loop spans 18 amino acids. The V gene end was trimmed by 4 bases and the J gene end by 2 bases; junction bases not matched to a gene: 11.

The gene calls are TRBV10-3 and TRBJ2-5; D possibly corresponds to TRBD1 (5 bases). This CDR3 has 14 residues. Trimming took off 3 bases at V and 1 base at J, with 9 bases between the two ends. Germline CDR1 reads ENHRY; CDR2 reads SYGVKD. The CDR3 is CAISDAGIQETQYF. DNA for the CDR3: TGTGCCATCAGTGATGCAGGGATCCAAGAGACCCAGTACTTC.

The CDR3 protein is CASSGHRGANTEAFF. The CDR3 bases are TGTGCCAGCAGCGGCCACAGGGGCGCGAACACTGAAGCTTTCTTT. The V call is TRBV13, the J call TRBJ1-1; 7 positions agree with TRBD1. The CDR3 totals 15 residues. Trimming at V came to 5 bases and at J to 1 base, leaving 7 bases not matched to a gene. From germline, CDR1 is PRHDT and CDR2 FYEKMQ (reference sequence). Using reference TRBV13 and TRBJ1-1 for the parts outside the CDR3, the full variable domain is AAGVIQSPRHLIKEKRETATLKCYPIPRHDTVYWYQQGPGQDPQFLISFYEKMQSDKGSIPDRFSAQQFSDYHSELNMSSLELGDSALYFCASSGHRGANTEAFFGQGTRLTVV.

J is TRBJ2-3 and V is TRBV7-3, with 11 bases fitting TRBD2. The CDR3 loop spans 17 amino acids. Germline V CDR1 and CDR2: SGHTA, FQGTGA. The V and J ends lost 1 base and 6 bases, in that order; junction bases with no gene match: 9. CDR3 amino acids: CASSLIRASGGSDTQYF. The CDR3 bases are TGTGCCAGCAGCTTAATAAGGGCTAGCGGGGGGAGCGATACGCAGTATTTT.

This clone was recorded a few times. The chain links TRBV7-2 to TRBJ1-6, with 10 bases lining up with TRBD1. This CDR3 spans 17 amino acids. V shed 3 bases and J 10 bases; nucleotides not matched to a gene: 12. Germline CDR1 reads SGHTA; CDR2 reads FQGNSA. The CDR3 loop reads CASSFTVLGQGSSPLHF. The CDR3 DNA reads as TGTGCCAGCAGCTTCACGGTACTGGGACAGGGGAGCTCACCCCTCCACTTT.

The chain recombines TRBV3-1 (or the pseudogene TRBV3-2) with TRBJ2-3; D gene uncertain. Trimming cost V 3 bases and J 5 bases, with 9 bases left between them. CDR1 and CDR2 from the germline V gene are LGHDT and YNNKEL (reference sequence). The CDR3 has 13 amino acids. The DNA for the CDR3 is TGTGCCAGCAGCCACACCAAGGGAGATACGCAGTATTTT. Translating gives CASSHTKGDTQYF.

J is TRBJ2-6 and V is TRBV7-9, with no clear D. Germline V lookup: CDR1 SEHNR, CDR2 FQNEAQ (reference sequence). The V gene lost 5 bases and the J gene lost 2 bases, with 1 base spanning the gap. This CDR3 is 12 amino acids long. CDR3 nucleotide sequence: TGTGCCAGCAGCCCTGGGGCCAACGTCCTGACTTTC. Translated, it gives CASSPGANVLTF.

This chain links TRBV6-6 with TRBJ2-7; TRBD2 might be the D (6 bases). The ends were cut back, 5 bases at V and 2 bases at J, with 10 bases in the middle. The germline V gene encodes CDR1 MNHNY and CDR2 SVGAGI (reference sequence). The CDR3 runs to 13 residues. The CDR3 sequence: CASSTSQAYEQYF. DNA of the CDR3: TGTGCCAGCAGTACTAGCCAGGCCTACGAGCAGTACTTC.

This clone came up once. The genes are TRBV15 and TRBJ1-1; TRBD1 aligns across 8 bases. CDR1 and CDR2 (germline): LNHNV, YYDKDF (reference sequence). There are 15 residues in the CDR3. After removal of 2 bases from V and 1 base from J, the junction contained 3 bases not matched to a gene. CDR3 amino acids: CATSRMDRANTEAFF. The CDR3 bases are TGTGCCACCAGCAGAATGGACAGGGCGAACACTGAAGCTTTCTTT. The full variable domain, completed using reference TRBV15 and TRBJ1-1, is DAMVIQNPRYQVTQFGKPVTLSCSQTLNHNVMYWYQQKSSQAPKLLFHYYDKDFNNEADTPDNFQSRRPNTSFCFLDIRSPGLGDTAMYLCATSRMDRANTEAFFGQGTRLTVV.

The CDR3: CASSHGRSSGANVLTF. The CDR3 bases are TGCGCCAGCAGCCACGGACGGAGCTCTGGGGCCAACGTCCTGACTTTC. The chain combines TRBV5-1 with TRBJ2-6; D gene uncertain. V lost 4 bases, J lost 0 bases, and 11 bases lay in between. The germline V gene has CDR1 SGHRS and CDR2 YFSETQ. This CDR3 has 16 residues.

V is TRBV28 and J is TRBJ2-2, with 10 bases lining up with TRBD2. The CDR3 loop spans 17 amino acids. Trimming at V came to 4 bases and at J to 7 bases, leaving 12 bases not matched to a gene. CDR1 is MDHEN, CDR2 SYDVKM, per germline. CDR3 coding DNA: TGTGCCAGCAGTTCTCGGCGGGGGACTAGCGCTGGCGGGGAGCTGTTTTTT. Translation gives CASSSRRGTSAGGELFF.

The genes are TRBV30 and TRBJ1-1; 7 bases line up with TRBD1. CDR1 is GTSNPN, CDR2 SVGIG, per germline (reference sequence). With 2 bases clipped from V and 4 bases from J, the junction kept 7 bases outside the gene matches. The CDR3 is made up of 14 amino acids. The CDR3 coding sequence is TGTGCCTGGAGTCTAACAGGGGAGGGCACTGAAGCTTTCTTT. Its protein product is CAWSLTGEGTEAFF.